A selection of T cell receptor beta chains follows, all from one sample in a study of Ad26.COV2.S vaccination and SARS-CoV-2 variants. Sequencing used immunoSEQ multiplex PCR; TCRdb keeps in-frame clones, though not all of them. The table shows some 420,000 clones, with 88% occurring only once. The material was peripheral blood, obtained in a trial of Ad26.COV2.S vaccine versus placebo. The receptors come from a person between 18 and 65 years old who received the Ad26.COV2.S COVID-19 vaccine or a placebo. Each CDR3 is given with its conserved first and last residue. Fields, in order: clone size, D gene, J gene, V gene, CDR3 DNA, CDR3 protein. The D gene is left open where the match is weak. Rows may omit the clone size; those that give it use once, few, many or a size class.

>NA|NA|TRBJ2-2|TRBV9
TGTGCCAGCAGCACGAACACCGGGGAGCTGTTTTTT
CASSTNTGELFF
>once|NA|TRBJ2-5|TRBV9
TGTGCCAGCAGCGTAGAGGAGGCGGACCAAGAGACCCAGTACTTC
CASSVEEADQETQYF
>NA|TRBD1|TRBJ1-4|TRBV5-1
TGCGCCAGCAGCTTGGATGCAGGGGGCATTGAAAAACTGTTTTTT
CASSLDAGGIEKLFF
>NA|NA|TRBJ2-3|TRBV5-1
TGCGCCAGCAGCCTGGAGGCAGATACGCAGTATTTT
CASSLEADTQYF
>few|TRBD1|TRBJ1-2|TRBV18
TGTGCCAGCTCGCTCAGCCGGGACAGGGGCTATGGCTACACCTTC
CASSLSRDRGYGYTF
>NA|NA|TRBJ1-1|TRBV19
TGTGCCAGTAGTATAGATAGGGTCTATTGGGACAAGAACACTGAAGCTTTCTTT
CASSIDRVYWDKNTEAFF
>once|NA|TRBJ2-3|TRBV20-1
TGCAGTGCTAGTCGGGGCGCTAGCACAGATACGCAGTATTTT
CSASRGASTDTQYF
>NA|NA|TRBJ2-2|TRBV7-3
TGTGCCAGCAGCTTAATGAACACCGGGGAGCTGTTTTTT
CASSLMNTGELFF
>NA|TRBD2|TRBJ2-2|TRBV9
TGTGCCAGCAGCGAGGGGGTAGCGGGGGTATCGAACACCGGGGAGCTGTTTTTT
CASSEGVAGVSNTGELFF
>NA|NA|TRBJ2-5|TRBV6-5
TGTGCCAGCAGTTCCCGGCGTCCCCAAGAGACCCAGTACTTC
CASSSRRPQETQYF
>NA|TRBD2|TRBJ2-2|TRBV5-1
TGCGCCAGCAGCTTGGACGGCGGGGGATCAAACACCGGGGAGCTGTTTTTT
CASSLDGGGSNTGELFF
>NA|NA|TRBJ2-1|TRBV6-5
TGTGCCAGCAGCCGACCCCCCCAGGGCAATGAGCAGTTCTTC
CASSRPPQGNEQFF
>NA|TRBD2|TRBJ2-3|TRBV5-1
TGCGCCAGCAGCTCCCTAGGAGCGGGGTACACAGATACGCAGTATTTT
CASSSLGAGYTDTQYF
>NA|NA|TRBJ1-2|TRBV6-5
TGTGCCAGCAGTTACGGCCCTAACTATGGCTACACCTTC
CASSYGPNYGYTF
>NA|TRBD1|TRBJ1-3|TRBV7-9
TGTGCCAGCAGCTCAGGGGGCTCTGGAAACACCATATATTTT
CASSSGGSGNTIYF
>NA|NA|TRBJ2-1|TRBV11-2
TGTGCCAGCAGCTTAGACCGATCACCGACGGGTGAGCAGTTCTTC
CASSLDRSPTGEQFF
>few|NA|TRBJ2-6|TRBV5-4
TGTGCCAGCAGCTTCAGCACGAGCCTCTCTGGGGCCAACGTCCTGACTTTC
CASSFSTSLSGANVLTF
>NA|NA|TRBJ1-2|TRBV25-1
TGTGCCAGCAGTCTGTGGACGGAGTATGGCTACACCTTC
CASSLWTEYGYTF
>NA|NA|TRBJ1-1|TRBV10-3
TGTGCCATCAGTGAGGAACGAGGGCTAGCTTTCTTT
CAISEERGLAFF
>NA|NA|TRBJ2-2|TRBV19
TGTGCCAGTAGTATAAGGACGGCGAACACCGGGGAGCTGTTTTTT
CASSIRTANTGELFF
>NA|NA|TRBJ2-5|TRBV5-1
TGCGCCAGCAGCTTAGGGGACACCAAGACCCAGTACTTC
CASSLGDTKTQYF
>NA|NA|TRBJ2-6|TRBV9
TGTGCCAGCAGCCCCTCCGTTCTTAGCTCTGGGGCCAACGTCCTGACTTTC
CASSPSVLSSGANVLTF
>NA|TRBD2|TRBJ2-1|TRBV15
TGTGCCACCAGCAAAGAGCTAGCGGGAGAATCCTACAATGAGCAGTTCTTC
CATSKELAGESYNEQFF
>NA|NA|TRBJ2-1|TRBV12-3/TRBV12-4
TGTGCCAGCAGACAGGGAACCTACAATGAGCAGTTCTTC
CASRQGTYNEQFF
>NA|TRBD2|TRBJ2-2|TRBV7-9
TGTGCCAGCTTAGCGGGGGGCCAGAACACCGGGGAGCTGTTTTTT
CASLAGGQNTGELFF
>NA|NA|TRBJ1-3|TRBV6-2/TRBV6-3
TGTGCCAGCAGTTACCGTGGAAACACCATATATTTT
CASSYRGNTIYF
>NA|NA|TRBJ1-1|TRBV7-3
TGTGCCAGCAGCAGGACGGCCAACACTGAAGCTTTCTTT
CASSRTANTEAFF
>NA|TRBD2|TRBJ2-1|TRBV2
TGTGCCAGCAGTGCGTCCAGCGGGGGATACAATGAGCAGTTCTTC
CASSASSGGYNEQFF
>NA|NA|TRBJ2-6|TRBV19
TGTGCCAGTACCTGGGGCTCTGGGGCCAACGTCCTGACTTTC
CASTWGSGANVLTF
>NA|NA|TRBJ1-5|TRBV29-1
TGCAGCGTTCGGGACGGCAATCAGCCCCAGCATTTT
CSVRDGNQPQHF
>NA|NA|TRBJ2-2|TRBV19
TGTGCCAGTGAGGATGACTCGAACACCGGGGAGCTGTTTTTT
CASEDDSNTGELFF
>once|TRBD2|TRBJ2-1|TRBV7-6
TGTGCCAGCAATCGACTAGCGGGGGCTAATGAGCAGTTCTTC
CASNRLAGANEQFF
>once|TRBD1|TRBJ2-7|TRBV28
TGTGCCAGCAGTCCGATCACGACAGGGGGCGGGAGCTACGAGCAGTACTTC
CASSPITTGGGSYEQYF
>NA|TRBD2|TRBJ2-3|TRBV30
TGTGCCTGGACCAGCGGGGTACCCACAGATACGCAGTATTTT
CAWTSGVPTDTQYF
>NA|NA|TRBJ2-1|TRBV7-2
TGTGCCAGCAGCCACAGGGATGGCCCGCGGAAGCAGTTCTTC
CASSHRDGPRKQFF
>NA|NA|TRBJ2-7|TRBV5-6
TGTGCCAGCAGCTTCTTAGCAGGGACTCACGAGCAGTACTTC
CASSFLAGTHEQYF
>NA|NA|TRBJ1-2|TRBV27
TGTGCCAGCAGTTGGACACCCAACTATGGCTACACCTTC
CASSWTPNYGYTF
>NA|NA|TRBJ1-1|TRBV29-1
TGCAGCGTTGAAGGGGGGATAAACACTGAAGCTTTCTTT
CSVEGGINTEAFF
>NA|TRBD1|TRBJ1-1|TRBV4-1
TGCGCCAGCAGCCCGACAGGGGGGATTATGAACACTGAAGCTTTCTTT
CASSPTGGIMNTEAFF
>NA|TRBD1|TRBJ2-5|TRBV5-4
TGTGCCAGCAGCTTTTCACAGGTCAGGGGGGAGACCCAGTACTTC
CASSFSQVRGETQYF
>NA|NA|TRBJ2-4|TRBV12-3/TRBV12-4
TGTGCCAGCAGCGATCCCAAGAGTAAGCAGTACTTC
CASSDPKSKQYF
>NA|NA|TRBJ1-2|TRBV3-1/TRBV3-2
TGTGCCAGCAGCCACGACAGCTACACTCCTAACTATGGCTACACCTTC
CASSHDSYTPNYGYTF
>NA|NA|TRBJ2-3|TRBV7-9
TGTGCCAGCAGCTTTAGGGCCGGGCGCACAGATACGCAGTATTTT
CASSFRAGRTDTQYF
>few|NA|TRBJ1-5|TRBV9
TGTGCCAGCAGCGTAGATCCTGGGAAGAGAAATCAGCCCCAGCATTTT
CASSVDPGKRNQPQHF
>NA|TRBD2|TRBJ2-5|TRBV6-5
TGTGCCAGCAGTTACGGAGCGGGGGTAGAGACCCAGTACTTC
CASSYGAGVETQYF
>NA|NA|TRBJ2-5|TRBV19
TGTGCCATGAACGCGGCGGAGACCCAGTACTTC
CAMNAAETQYF
>NA|TRBD2|TRBJ2-1|TRBV11-3
TGTGCCAGCAGCAAGCGGGGGGGCCGATATGAGCAGTTCTTC
CASSKRGGRYEQFF